This TCR beta chain was identified during a study of blood T cell repertoires in COVID-19. Study details: T cells, B-cell-depleted T cells, or PBMCs supplied cDNA or gDNA.

The germline V gene encodes CDR1 GTSNPN and CDR2 SVGIG (reference sequence). V lost 4 bases, J lost 1 base, and 10 bases lay in between. The length of the CDR3 is 13 residues. Under the authors' procedure: Estimates of nucleated cell counts were drawn from the amplification of reference gene primers. The repertoire was sequenced with immunoSEQ multiplex PCR; TCRdb's copy has only in-frame clones and lacks some. The D gene and trimming were derived from the DNA, and the V and J assignments and clone size from that table. The data show 110,000 to 150,000 clones, 85% seen once. The source of this sequence is a woman aged 40 to 50 who had recovered from COVID-19. This sequence joins TRBV30 and TRBJ1-2; possibly TRBD1 for D (6 bases). The sample was PBMCs or T cells enriched from blood (not recorded which). CDR3 in amino acids: CAWTTGRNYGYTF. The CDR3 DNA reads TGTGCCTGGACGACAGGACGTAACTATGGCTACACCTTC.